This T cell receptor (beta chain) was observed in a study of regulatory T cells in long-lasting Graves disease. Study-wide findings and caveats: TRBV28, TRBJ1-2 and TRBJ2-5 were favored in persistent disease.

Time point meaning: newly diagnosed GD, antithyroid drugs for less than 3 months. Generation of the TCR library employed RNA extracted from PBMCs. Germline V gene sequence: CDR1 MDHEN, CDR2 SYDVKM. V lost 6 bases and J 1 base, leaving 12 bases between the germline ends. This CDR3 is 14 amino acids long. Arm-PCR of CDR3 regions with iRepertoire HTBI primers generated TCR beta libraries. TCRdb recomputed calls from the multiplex PCR reads with MiXCR, one row per CDR3 protein. The sample lists hundreds of thousands of distinct CDR3 sequences, approximately 15% occurring once. This clonotype was found many times. What it binds is unknown. The same data also went into a second study, on T cells in Graves' hyperthyroidism and ophthalmopathy.

This specimen was peripheral blood mononuclear cells (PBMCs), taken at new diagnosis, from a patient treated with antithyroid drugs. The V call is TRBV28, the J call TRBJ1-1; the D gene is possibly TRBD1 (6 bases). This receptor was obtained from a woman aged 25 to 39 with Graves disease. The CDR3 protein is CASRSGQPNTEAFF. CDR3 nucleotides: TGTGCCAGCAGGTCCGGACAGCCGAACACTGAAGCTTTCTTT.